This TCR beta chain was profiled in a study of HIV-infected children after antiretroviral therapy interruption. Findings of the study overall: Sorted CD45RA+ naive cells might include minor non-naive CD45RA+ cells. The Gini coefficient of naive CD4+ repertoires rose, returning to baseline by 3 years.

Unique molecular identifiers were included in an RNA-based 3' RACE TCR library. TCRdb itself ran the 3' RACE reads through MiXCR, one entry per CDR3 protein. The sample has about 89,000 distinct CDR3 sequences, around 6.9% seen once. Treatment here: PENTA 11 planned treatment interruption arm or continuous ART arm. Only samples with at least 5 million viable PBMCs qualified. This clonotype appeared a few times. Its antigen is still unknown. The clonotype was recovered from a pool of human donors with HIV. The sequencing used CD45RA+ CD4+ T cells from PBMCs, pooled from several time points, collected from a donor given antiretroviral therapy, either interrupted or continuous. This sample's subset: naive CD4+ CD45RA+ CD45RO- T cells.

The CDR3 bases are TGTGCCAGCAGTTTAGGGGGGGTTAGCGAGCAGTACTTC. Protein sequence: CASSLGGVSEQYF. The chain employs TRBV6-6 and TRBJ2-7; TRBD2 is a possible D gene (7 bases). Germline V gene sequence: CDR1 MNHNY, CDR2 SVGAGI (reference sequence). The CDR3 runs to 13 residues. The ends were cut back, 4 bases at V and 6 bases at J, with 13 bases in the middle.